The rows below give T cell receptor beta chains drawn from one sample of a study of Ad26.COV2.S vaccination and SARS-CoV-2 variants. Profiled with immunoSEQ multiplex PCR; TCRdb holds only in-frame clones, not every one. The data contain 250,000 to 300,000 clones, more than 70% of them singletons. Sequences were derived from peripheral blood, sampled in a trial of Ad26.COV2.S vaccine versus placebo. The source is a person between 18 and 65 years old who received the Ad26.COV2.S COVID-19 vaccine or a placebo. Both conserved end residues are part of each CDR3. D genes are given only for firm matches. Size values are once, few and many counts, or a class for expanded clones, and some rows have none.

d_gene | j_gene | abundance | v_gene | CDR3nt | CDR3aa
NA | TRBJ2-1 | NA | TRBV23-1 | TGCGCCAGCAGCCCCTTCGACCCTAATAATGAGCAGTTCTTC | CASSPFDPNNEQFF
TRBD1 | TRBJ2-2 | NA | TRBV19 | TGTGCCAGTGGCAGGACAGGGGGCACCGGGGAGCTGTTTTTT | CASGRTGGTGELFF
TRBD1 | TRBJ1-4 | NA | TRBV5-1 | TGCGCCAGCAGCTTCAGGACAGGGGATGAAAAACTGTTTTTT | CASSFRTGDEKLFF
NA | TRBJ2-2 | NA | TRBV5-4 | TGTGCCAGCAGCTTCCAGGTCCCAAACACCGGGGAGCTGTTTTTT | CASSFQVPNTGELFF
TRBD1 | TRBJ1-6 | few | TRBV5-4 | TGTGCCAGCACCCACCGTACAGGGGCGATAAATTCACCCCTCCACTTT | CASTHRTGAINSPLHF
NA | TRBJ2-1 | NA | TRBV9 | TGTGCCAGCAGCCCTATCCGGACTTCCTACAATGAGCAGTTCTTC | CASSPIRTSYNEQFF
NA | TRBJ1-1 | few | TRBV6-1 | TGTGCCAGCAGTGAAGCGGCAGGGTTCACTGAAGCTTTCTTT | CASSEAAGFTEAFF
TRBD1 | TRBJ2-7 | NA | TRBV7-9 | TGTGCCAGCAGTTCTTCTCTCTGGCAGGGGGCCTACGAGCAGTACTTC | CASSSSLWQGAYEQYF
NA | TRBJ1-3 | NA | TRBV9 | TGTGCCAGCAGCGTAGCGGGACATTCTGGAAACACCATATATTTT | CASSVAGHSGNTIYF
TRBD2 | TRBJ2-1 | NA | TRBV6-5 | TGTGCCAGCACCTCGGGGTCCAGCGGGATAAATGAGCAGTTCTTC | CASTSGSSGINEQFF
NA | TRBJ1-1 | NA | TRBV6-6 | TGTGCCAGCAGCCGAGGAGGGGGATTGAACACTGAAGCTTTCTTT | CASSRGGGLNTEAFF
TRBD2 | TRBJ2-7 | NA | TRBV18 | TGTGCCAGCTCACCTACTAGCGGGGGGCAAAGCGAGCAGTACTTC | CASSPTSGGQSEQYF
NA | TRBJ1-1 | few | TRBV3-1/TRBV3-2 | TGTGCCAGCAGCCCCAGGCGCAGGGACACTGAAGCTTTCTTT | CASSPRRRDTEAFF
TRBD2 | TRBJ2-7 | NA | TRBV3-1/TRBV3-2 | TGTGCCAGCAGACGGGGACTAGCGGGAGGGTATATCGGTAACGAGCAGTACTTC | CASRRGLAGGYIGNEQYF
NA | TRBJ1-1 | NA | TRBV6-6 | TGTGCCAGCAGTTACTCGATGGTAGCCTATGAAGCTTTCTTT | CASSYSMVAYEAFF
NA | TRBJ1-1 | NA | TRBV10-1 | TGCGCCAGCAGTGACCAGGGGAACACTGAAGCTTTCTTT | CASSDQGNTEAFF